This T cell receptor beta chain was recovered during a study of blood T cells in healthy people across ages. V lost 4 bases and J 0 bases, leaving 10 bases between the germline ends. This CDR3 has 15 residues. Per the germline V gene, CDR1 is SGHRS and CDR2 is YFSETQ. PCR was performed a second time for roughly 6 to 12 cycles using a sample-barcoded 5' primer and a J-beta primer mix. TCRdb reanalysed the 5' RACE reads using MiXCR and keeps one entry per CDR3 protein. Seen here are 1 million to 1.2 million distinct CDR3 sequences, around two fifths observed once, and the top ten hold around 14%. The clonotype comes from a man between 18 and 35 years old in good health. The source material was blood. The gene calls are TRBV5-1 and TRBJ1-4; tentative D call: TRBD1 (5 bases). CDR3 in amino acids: CASSTDIATNEKLFF. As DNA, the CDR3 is TGCGCCAGCAGCACGGACATCGCAACTAATGAAAAACTGTTTTTT. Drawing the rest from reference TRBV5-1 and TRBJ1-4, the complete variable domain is KAGVTQTPRYLIKTRGQQVTLSCSPISGHRSVSWYQQTPGQGLQFLFEYFSETQRNKGNFPGRFSGRQFSNSRSEMNVSTLELGDSALYLCASSTDIATNEKLFFGSGTQLSVL.